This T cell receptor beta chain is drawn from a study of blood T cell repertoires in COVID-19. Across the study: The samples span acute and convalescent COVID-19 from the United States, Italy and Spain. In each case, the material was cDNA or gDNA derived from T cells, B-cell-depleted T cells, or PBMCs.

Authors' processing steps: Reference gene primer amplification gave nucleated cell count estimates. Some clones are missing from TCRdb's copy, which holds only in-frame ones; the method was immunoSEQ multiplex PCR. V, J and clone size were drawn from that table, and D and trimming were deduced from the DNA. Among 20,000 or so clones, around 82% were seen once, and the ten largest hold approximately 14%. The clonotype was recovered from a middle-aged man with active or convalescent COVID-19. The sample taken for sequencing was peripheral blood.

The CDR3 loop reads CATSDLGAGNYGYTF. The CDR3 DNA sequence: TGTGCCACCAGTGATTTAGGCGCAGGGAACTATGGCTACACCTTC. This sequence joins TRBV24-1 and TRBJ1-2; D is perhaps TRBD1 (5 bases). This CDR3 contains 15 residues. CDR1 KGHDR and CDR2 SFDVKD come from the germline V gene. V was trimmed by 1 base and J by 2 bases, leaving 10 bases between them.